This is a list of T cell receptor beta chains from one sample in a study of blood T cell repertoires in COVID-19. Assay: immunoSEQ multiplex PCR; the TCRdb copy retains only in-frame clones and omits some. The data contain a few hundred thousand clones, 60% to 75% of them singletons. Sequencing used peripheral blood. The receptors stem from an elderly woman with acute or convalescent COVID-19. Both conserved end residues are trimmed from each CDR3. The order of the fields is V gene, CDR3 protein.

>TRBV27
ASSLGGVRYEQY
>TRBV28
ASSRAQGAAQPQH
>TRBV19
ASSRTDSNYGYT
>TRBV28
ASSLHGTATNEKLF
>TRBV5-1
ASSKGGAGETQY
>TRBV7-7
ASSFQEGYEQY
>TRBV3-1/TRBV3-2
ASSLQGAQETQY
>TRBV3-1/TRBV3-2
ASSLKEGSEAF
>TRBV27
ASSPRDFHTDTQY
>TRBV24-1
ATSSPGEETQY
>TRBV6-5
ASSYSSGVADTQY
>TRBV6-1
ASSEQTDTQY
>TRBV19
ASSNRGGRTEAF
>TRBV5-1
ASSLVGEGTEAF
>TRBV5-4
ASSLGTVRGAKETQY
>TRBV30
AWRTSGHGYEQY
>TRBV12-3/TRBV12-4
ASSFQGNTEAF
>TRBV6-6
ASSYHPGQGFETQY
>TRBV5-8
ASSYGQGSTDTQY
>TRBV27
ASRGGGNYGSGYT
>TRBV2
ASKSRVLSGNTIY
>TRBV6-2/TRBV6-3
ASSYSGAVQPQH
>TRBV7-9
ASSSDYRVGYT
>TRBV2
ASSEGTVHQPQH
>TRBV19
ASSANRGFQEKLF
>TRBV6-5
ASRQGDYGYT
>TRBV12-3/TRBV12-4
ASSLSRSSQH
>TRBV6-5
ASSRSEDRPYEQY
>TRBV7-9
ASRAGTAANTGELF
>TRBV18
ASSTDVYGYT
>TRBV24-1
ATSESGTGDPYEQY
>TRBV6-4
ASSEGQGGKLF
>TRBV19
ASSITGPQGSGNTIY
>TRBV5-4
ASSLKSGGDYGYT
>TRBV2
ASSGQGGVSPLH
>TRBV5-4
ASSFLLAVGDTQY
>TRBV27
ASSLGAVPYEQY
>TRBV3-1/TRBV3-2
ASSQVVESYGYT
>TRBV29-1
SVEGPQPQH
>TRBV3-1/TRBV3-2
ASSPLRSGLGPANEQF